These 23 T cell receptor beta chains originate from one sample sequenced in a study of blood T cell repertoires in COVID-19. Generated by immunoSEQ multiplex PCR, the TCRdb table keeps only in-frame clones and is missing some. The repertoire holds roughly 260,000 clones, about 89% seen once, with over 7.5% in the top ten. The specimen sequenced was peripheral blood. The receptors originated from a man in his forties who had recovered from COVID-19.

The gene calls are TRBV5-8 and TRBJ1-5, with D perhaps matching TRBD1 (5 bases). V was pared by 0 bases and J by 10 bases, with 11 bases between. The CDR3 totals 13 residues. Germline CDR1 reads SGHTS; CDR2 reads YDEGEE. The CDR3 DNA follows: TGTGCCAGCAGCTTGGACAGGCCAGCACCCCAGCATTTT. It translates to CASSLDRPAPQHF.

This clone was seen just once. This chain connects TRBV7-6 to TRBJ2-3; TRBD2 aligns across 7 bases. The germline CDR1 and CDR2 sequences are SGHVS and FNYEAQ. The CDR3 covers 16 residues. The ends lost 2 bases at V and 2 bases at J; junction bases unmatched: 7. In nucleotides, the CDR3 is TGTGCCAGCAGCTTAAATCCGCGGGAGACCACAGATACGCAGTATTTT. The encoded protein is CASSLNPRETTDTQYF.

This sequence joins TRBV6-2 or TRBV6-3 and TRBJ2-3, with 10 nucleotides matching TRBD2. The CDR3 extends over 17 amino acids. Trimming cost V 6 bases and J 4 bases; bases outside gene matches: 13. Germline CDR1 is MNHEY and CDR2 is SVGEGT. The CDR3 protein is CASSSSGASGSADTQYF. DNA of the CDR3: TGTGCCAGCAGCTCCTCCGGGGCTAGCGGGAGCGCAGATACGCAGTATTTT.

This clone was observed a handful of times. The genes are TRBV19 and TRBJ2-7, with a possible D match to TRBD2 (5 bases). The germline CDR1 and CDR2 sequences are LNHDA and SQIVND (reference sequence). The CDR3 contains 15 residues. Trimming pared 3 bases from V and 0 bases from J, leaving 12 bases between. This CDR3 is CASSIGLADSYEQYF. The CDR3, as DNA: TGTGCCAGTAGTATTGGGCTAGCCGACTCCTACGAGCAGTACTTC.

This clone was seen only once. The CDR3 nucleotides are TGCGCCAGCAGCCAAGGTGACAGTTTATATGGCTACACCTTC. Translating gives CASSQGDSLYGYTF. The rearrangement joins TRBV4-3 to TRBJ1-2; D possibly corresponds to TRBD1 (5 bases). The germline V and J ends were trimmed by 1 base and 5 bases, with 11 bases remaining between them. The CDR3 runs to 14 residues. Germline V CDR1 and CDR2: LGHNA, YSLEER.

The genes are TRBV5-4 and TRBJ2-7, with TRBD1 identical over 8 bases. Looked up from germline, CDR1 is SGHNT and CDR2 is YYREEE (reference sequence). Germline trimming cut 3 bases from V and 2 bases from J; bases unmatched to any gene: 7. The CDR3 sequence is 15 residues long. CDR3 bases: TGTGCCAGCAGCTATGGACAGGGCTTTACCTACGAGCAGTACTTC. Translating gives CASSYGQGFTYEQYF.

The chain has TRBV6-2 or TRBV6-3 and TRBJ2-1; a possible D gene is TRBD2 (5 bases). Looked up from germline, CDR1 is MNHEY and CDR2 is SVGEGT. The CDR3 is 16 amino acids. V was pared by 3 bases and J by 6 bases, with 18 bases between. Written as DNA, the CDR3 is TGTGCCAGCAGTTATCCGAGAGGGAGTTCTCGCAATGAGCAGTTCTTC. This gives the protein CASSYPRGSSRNEQFF.

The V and J genes are TRBV12-5 and TRBJ2-2; 12 bases align to TRBD1. The CDR3 is 18 residues long. Germline values: CDR1 LGHNT, CDR2 FRNRAP. Unmatched junction bases numbered 9, after V lost 4 bases and J lost 3 bases. The DNA of the CDR3 is TGTGCTAGTGGTTCCCCGGGACAGGGGGCGTTACACACCGGGGAGCTGTTTTTT. Residues: CASGSPGQGALHTGELFF.

At least ten counts were recorded for this clone. The chain recombines TRBV7-9 with TRBJ2-1, with 7 bases matching TRBD1. V gave up 3 bases and J gave up 10 bases; unmatched junction bases: 9. The germline V gene encodes CDR1 SEHNR and CDR2 FQNEAQ (reference sequence). CDR3 length: 14 residues. CDR3 sequence: CASSFDREKREQFF. CDR3 bases: TGTGCCAGCAGCTTCGACAGGGAAAAAAGAGAGCAGTTCTTC. The full variable domain, its missing parts supplied by reference TRBV7-9 and TRBJ2-1, is DTGVSQNPRHKITKRGQNVTFRCDPISEHNRLYWYRQTLGQGPEFLTYFQNEAQLEKSRLLSDRFSAERPKGSFSTLEIQRTEQGDSAMYLCASSFDREKREQFFGPGTRLTVL.

V usage is TRBV30 and J usage is TRBJ2-3; 7 nucleotides match TRBD2. Trimming at V came to 5 bases and at J to 0 bases, leaving 5 bases not matched to a gene. The germline V gene has CDR1 GTSNPN and CDR2 SVGIG (reference sequence). This CDR3 has 14 amino acids. The CDR3: CAWGGGASTDTQYF. CDR3 coding DNA: TGTGCCTGGGGCGGGGGTGCTAGCACAGATACGCAGTATTTT. Variable domain in full (rest from reference TRBV30 and TRBJ2-3): SQTIHQWPATLVQPVGSPLSLECTVEGTSNPNLYWYRQAAGRGLQLLFYSVGIGQISSEVPQNLSASRPQDRQFILSSKKLLLSDSGFYLCAWGGGASTDTQYFGPGTRLTVL.

This rearrangement joins TRBV5-1 to TRBJ2-7; tentative D call: TRBD1 (5 bases). The ends were cut back, 5 bases at V and 0 bases at J, with 9 bases in the middle. This CDR3 has 13 amino acids. Looked up from germline, CDR1 is SGHRS and CDR2 is YFSETQ. Here the CDR3 reads CASRLQGSYEQYF. The CDR3 DNA is TGCGCCAGCAGACTTCAGGGCTCCTACGAGCAGTACTTC.

This chain joins TRBV19 and TRBJ2-5; 10 positions agree with TRBD2. The CDR3 contains 14 residues. Losses at the gene ends were 5 bases for V and 5 bases for J; bases not matched to a gene: 5. Per germline, CDR1 LNHDA and CDR2 SQIVND (reference sequence). For the CDR3, the DNA is TGTGCCAGTAGTCGGGGACTAGCGCGGGAGACCCAGTACTTC. It codes for CASSRGLARETQYF.

The chain employs TRBV5-4 and TRBJ2-4; tentative D call: TRBD2 (6 bases). With 4 bases removed from V and 3 bases from J, the gap between germline ends came to 26 bases. This CDR3 spans 19 amino acids. Germline V gives CDR1 SGHNT, CDR2 YYREEE (reference sequence). CDR3 nucleotides: TGTGCCAGCAGCCCGGTAGGGGCGGGACCCGGCTTGGGCAAAAACATTCAGTACTTC. Translated, it gives CASSPVGAGPGLGKNIQYF. Using reference TRBV5-4 and TRBJ2-4 for the parts outside the CDR3, the full variable domain is ETGVTQSPTHLIKTRGQQVTLRCSSQSGHNTVSWYQQALGQGPQFIFQYYREEENGRGNFPPRFSGLQFPNYSSELNVNALELDDSALYLCASSPVGAGPGLGKNIQYFGAGTRLSVL.

The chain uses TRBV6-2 or TRBV6-3 and TRBJ2-7, with 7 bases that match TRBD2. The V segment lost 5 bases and the J segment 3 bases; nucleotides outside the gene matches: 7. CDR3 length: 14 residues. Germline-derived CDR1 and CDR2 are MNHEY and SVGEGT. CDR3 bases: TGTGCCAGCAGTATCAGCGGGGAAGTCTACGAGCAGTACTTC. Protein sequence: CASSISGEVYEQYF.

The gene calls are TRBV9 and TRBJ1-2, with no clear D. Germline loops: CDR1 SGDLS, CDR2 YYNGEE. This CDR3 has 13 amino acids. Between the trimmed V and J ends, which lost 4 bases and 8 bases, there was a span of 15 bases. The CDR3 sequence: CASSTVAGEGYTF. In nucleotides, the CDR3 is TGTGCCAGCAGCACCGTAGCGGGCGAGGGCTACACCTTC.

The chain combines TRBV2 with TRBJ2-4; D remains ambiguous. V was trimmed by 6 bases and J by 1 base, leaving 13 bases between them. CDR1 SNHLY and CDR2 FYNNEI come from the germline V gene. The CDR3 extends over 15 amino acids. The CDR3 DNA reads as TGTGCCAGCAGGGGCAAAGGTGGTGCCAAAAACATTCAGTACTTC. It encodes CASRGKGGAKNIQYF.

This clone has a handful of counts. This chain links TRBV11-2 with TRBJ2-1, with 7 bases matching TRBD2. The CDR3 extends over 15 amino acids. V shed 5 bases, J shed 4 bases, and the junction held 8 bases outside the gene matches. CDR1 is SGHAT and CDR2 is FQNNGV in the germline V gene. In DNA form, the CDR3 reads TGTGCCAGCAGCCTGTCCAGCGGGATATACAATGAGCAGTTCTTC. It encodes CASSLSSGIYNEQFF.

The rearrangement links TRBV5-1 to TRBJ2-5, with TRBD1 identical over 9 bases. Germline V gene data show CDR1 as SGHRS and CDR2 as YFSETQ. The length of the CDR3 is 14 residues. V gave up 6 bases and J gave up 4 bases; unmatched junction bases: 7. The CDR3 protein is CASTTGTGTETQYF. Here the CDR3 DNA reads TGCGCCAGCACCACCGGGACAGGGACAGAGACCCAGTACTTC.

The chain uses TRBV12-3 or TRBV12-4 and TRBJ2-1; tentative D call: TRBD2 (6 bases). The CDR3 runs to 13 residues. Between the trimmed V and J ends, which lost 8 bases and 9 bases, there was a span of 17 bases. The CDR3 reads CASWNGGIREQFF. The CDR3, as DNA: TGTGCCAGCTGGAACGGCGGGATCCGTGAGCAGTTCTTC.

V and J are TRBV6-5 and TRBJ2-3; D gene unclear. Germline lookup yields CDR1 MNHEY and CDR2 SVGAGI. Trimming stripped 5 bases from V and 6 bases from J, with 9 bases between. This CDR3 has 12 residues. The CDR3 DNA follows: TGTGCCAGCAGTAGAAACGGGGATACGCAGTATTTT. Protein sequence: CASSRNGDTQYF.

The chain couples TRBV19 to TRBJ1-1, with 7 bases identical to TRBD1. V dropped 4 bases and J dropped 0; count of bases not matched to a gene: 11. Germline V lookup: CDR1 LNHDA, CDR2 SQIVND (reference sequence). The CDR3 runs 17 residues. The CDR3 DNA reads TGTGCCAGTAGTACCACGCAGGCCGGGACAGTGAACACTGAAGCTTTCTTT. This sequence encodes CASSTTQAGTVNTEAFF.

The chain recombines TRBV7-7 with TRBJ2-2; 11 positions match TRBD1. This CDR3 is built from 15 residues. Germline V gene sequence: CDR1 SSHAT, CDR2 FNYEAQ (reference sequence). J lost 5 bases, V lost 5 bases, and 4 bases had no gene match. In nucleotides, the CDR3 is TGTGCCAGCAGCACAGGGACAGGGGGGACCGGGGAGCTGTTTTTT. It yields the protein CASSTGTGGTGELFF.

DNA for the CDR3: TGTGCCAGCTCACCACTATTTGGAGACCCATACTCTGGAAACACCATATATTTT. As protein: CASSPLFGDPYSGNTIYF. This rearrangement joins TRBV18 to TRBJ1-3; D is undetermined. Trimming pared 1 base from V and 0 bases from J, leaving 16 bases between. This CDR3 contains 18 residues. Germline values: CDR1 KGHSH, CDR2 LQKENI.